A single sample gave rise to the 18 T cell receptor beta chains below, sequenced in a study of human T cells and chemical hapten exposure. The library tagged each cDNA molecule with unique molecular identifiers. TCRdb analysed the reads with MiXCR anew, one entry per CDR3 protein. The sample holds a few thousand distinct CDR3 sequences, 40% to 55% seen once. Treatment indicated: therapeutic diphenylcyclopropenone sensitization with weekly scalp DPC. The specimen comprised whole blood, sampled before DPC sensitization or 2, 6, or about 24 weeks after (not recorded which). These receptor sequences come from an adult with alopecia areata. Some clones in this sample may be carry-over from other donors' samples. This table probably holds off-target reads from a library built for another chain.

This clonotype was counted a few times. The genes are TRBV5-4 and TRBJ2-5; 8 positions match TRBD1. V was clipped by 5 bases and J by 1 base; unmatched bases: 4. CDR3 length: 14 residues. Looked up from germline, CDR1 is SGHNT and CDR2 is YYREEE (reference sequence). The CDR3: CASRPDRAQETQYF. CDR3 sequence (DNA): TGTGCCAGCAGGCCGGACAGGGCCCAAGAGACCCAGTACTTC.

The chain joins TRBV6-2 or TRBV6-3 to TRBJ2-3; no reliable D call. V lost 7 bases to trimming and J lost 0 bases, with 14 bases between them. Germline CDR1 is MNHEY and CDR2 is SVGEGT. This CDR3 region has 15 residues. The CDR3 spells CASIRSGRSTDTQYF. As DNA, the CDR3 is TGTGCCAGCATCCGATCGGGCCGGAGCACAGATACGCAGTATTTT.

The chain combines TRBV7-9 with TRBJ2-3; D ambiguous. The V and J ends lost 1 base and 5 bases respectively, with 10 bases between them. There are 14 residues in the CDR3. Germline V gene data show CDR1 as SEHNR and CDR2 as FQNEAQ (reference sequence). The CDR3: CASSLGASRDTQYF. In DNA, the CDR3 is TGTGCCAGCAGCTTAGGAGCTTCCCGAGATACGCAGTATTTT.

In this sample, this clonotype turned up a few times. The chain carries TRBV7-3 and TRBJ2-7, with 9 nucleotides matching TRBD2. V was clipped by 2 bases and J by 4 bases; unmatched bases: 6. Germline CDR1 and CDR2: SGHTA and FQGTGA. The CDR3 loop spans 15 amino acids. The CDR3, as DNA: TGTGCCAGCAGCTTATCCGCTAGCGGGATATACGAGCAGTACTTC. Translating gives CASSLSASGIYEQYF.

As DNA, the CDR3 is TGTGCCAGCAGCCGCGACGGGAACACCGGGGAGCTGTTTTTT. This encodes CASSRDGNTGELFF. The genes are TRBV7-3 and TRBJ2-2, with D unclear. Trimming took off 5 bases at V and 1 base at J, with 8 bases between the two ends. The CDR3 length is 14 residues. CDR1 and CDR2 (germline): SGHTA, FQGTGA.

This clonotype came up once. Mismatch with germline at one junction end may stem from a read error. The CDR3 sequence: CASSQETSGSTKYIQYF. The CDR3 DNA reads as TGTGCCAGCAGCCAAGAGACTAGCGGGAGTACCAAATACATTCAGTACTTC. The V and J genes are TRBV3-1 and TRBJ2-4; TRBD2 matches 12 bases. Germline loops: CDR1 LGHDT, CDR2 YNNKEL (reference sequence). The CDR3 sequence is 17 residues long.

This clonotype was seen more than once but under ten times. V is TRBV12-3 or TRBV12-4 and J is TRBJ2-7; 9 bases map to TRBD1. Trimming cost V 5 bases and J 3 bases; bases outside gene matches: 11. There are 16 residues in the CDR3. CDR3 bases: TGTGCCAGCAGTCCTGATCTATGGACAGGGGACTACGAGCAGTACTTC. Translated: CASSPDLWTGDYEQYF.

The chain has TRBV2 and TRBJ2-1; unclear D gene. CDR1 and CDR2 (germline): SNHLY, FYNNEI. The ends were cut back, 5 bases at V and 0 bases at J, with 8 bases in the middle. The CDR3 is 14 amino acids. The CDR3 region has the DNA TGTGCCAGCAGTATCAGGAACTCCTACAATGAGCAGTTCTTC. This codes for CASSIRNSYNEQFF.

The V gene is TRBV7-6, the J gene TRBJ2-7; no reliable D call. CDR1 SGHVS and CDR2 FNYEAQ come from the germline V gene. The CDR3 loop spans 13 amino acids. Trimming shortened V by 3 bases and J by 5 bases, and 11 bases separated the two germline ends. CDR3 in amino acids: CASSFRTTDEQYF. The DNA of the CDR3 is TGTGCCAGCAGCTTTCGTACTACTGACGAGCAGTACTTC.

V usage is TRBV24-1 and J usage is TRBJ2-3; perhaps TRBD2 as D (6 bases). This CDR3 is 17 amino acids long. In germline, CDR1 is KGHDR, CDR2 SFDVKD. Trimming left V 2 bases short and J 3 bases short, with 17 bases between. CDR3 loop: CATSDSRGSGLTDTQYF. Written as DNA, the CDR3 is TGTGCCACCAGTGATTCGCGGGGTAGCGGATTAACAGATACGCAGTATTTT.

This sequence joins TRBV7-8 and TRBJ1-1, with D unresolved. The V gene lost 1 base and the J gene lost 0 bases, with 12 bases spanning the gap. CDR3 length equals 16 residues. Germline-derived CDR1 and CDR2 are SGHVS and FQNEAQ. The CDR3 DNA follows: TGTGCCAGCAGCTTAGTTGGCTCCCGCTTGAACACTGAAGCTTTCTTT. It encodes CASSLVGSRLNTEAFF.

This chain links TRBV18 with TRBJ2-1, with D uncertain. Germline-derived CDR1 and CDR2 are KGHSH and LQKENI. The CDR3 is 13 residues long. V lost 6 bases, J lost 9 bases, and 15 bases lay in between. As DNA, the CDR3 is TGTGCCAGCTCGCCCGCATTAGAACGTGAGCAGTTCTTC. It encodes CASSPALEREQFF.

In its sample, this clonotype was seen a few times. The rearrangement uses TRBV5-8 and TRBJ2-4, with no clear D. Germline loops: CDR1 SGHTS, CDR2 YDEGEE. Trimming cost V 4 bases and J 2 bases, with 10 bases left between them. CDR3 length equals 14 residues. The CDR3 DNA reads TGTGCCAGCAGCGGCGACAAGACCAAAAACATTCAGTACTTC. It codes for CASSGDKTKNIQYF.

The table lists this clonotype with a few counts. This chain connects TRBV5-6 to TRBJ2-5, with TRBD2 identical over 8 bases. In germline, CDR1 is SGHDT, CDR2 YYEEEE. This CDR3 has 14 amino acids. J lost 0 bases, V lost 4 bases, and 2 bases had no gene match. Here the CDR3 reads CASSPLADQETQYF. CDR3 sequence (DNA): TGTGCCAGCAGCCCACTAGCGGACCAAGAGACCCAGTACTTC.

This clonotype was counted only a few times. The gene calls are TRBV11-2 and TRBJ2-5; D may be TRBD1 (6 bases). V gave up 5 bases and J gave up 5 bases, with 18 bases separating them. This CDR3 contains 15 residues. Germline CDR1 SGHAT, CDR2 FQNNGV. The CDR3: CASSPTRYGGETQYF. For the CDR3, the DNA is TGTGCCAGCAGCCCTACTCGCTATGGGGGCGAGACCCAGTACTTC.

V gene TRBV6-2 or TRBV6-3 combines with J gene TRBJ2-3; D may be TRBD1 or TRBD2 (5 bases each). CDR1 and CDR2 (germline): MNHEY, SVGEGT. The CDR3 spans 15 residues. The V end lost 2 bases, the J end lost 0 bases, and 9 bases lay between the germline ends. For the CDR3, the DNA is TGTGCCAGCAGTTACGGGACGTTTAGCACAGATACGCAGTATTTT. Protein product: CASSYGTFSTDTQYF.

The chain is built from TRBV28 and TRBJ2-7, with TRBD2 as a possible D gene (6 bases). Trimming removed 5 bases at V and 3 bases at J, with 11 bases between. Germline lookup yields CDR1 MDHEN and CDR2 SYDVKM. The CDR3 totals 13 residues. The CDR3 coding sequence is TGTGCCAGCAGTCCGCCGACTAGCTACGAGCAGTACTTC. It codes for CASSPPTSYEQYF. Together with reference TRBV28 and TRBJ2-7, the CDR3 gives the full variable domain: DVKVTQSSRYLVKRTGEKVFLECVQDMDHENMFWYRQDPGLGLRLIYFSYDVKMKEKGDIPEGYSVSREKKERFSLILESASTNQTSMYLCASSPPTSYEQYFGPGTRLTVT.

The chain recombines TRBV7-6 with TRBJ2-7; D remains ambiguous. CDR1 and CDR2 from the germline V gene are SGHVS and FNYEAQ. Deletions cut 4 bases from V and 3 bases from J, with 7 bases between. The CDR3 has 12 amino acids. CDR3 bases: TGTGCCAGCAGCTCATACAGCTACGAGCAGTACTTC. This translates into CASSSYSYEQYF.